A selection of T cell receptor beta chains follows, all from one sample in a study of cytomegalovirus exposure and HLA in healthy donors. The protocol was immunoSEQ multiplex PCR, while the TCRdb copy is restricted to in-frame clones and leaves out a portion. The data hold about 110,000 clones, with about 70% observed a single time. Sequencing was performed on PBMCs. These receptors all stem from a boy between 10 and 17 years old in good health and CMV-seronegative. Both conserved end residues are part of each CDR3. The order of the fields is D gene, clone size, V gene, J gene, CDR3 protein, CDR3 DNA. A D gene is named only where the DNA matches it firmly. For some rows the clone size is stated as once, few or many, or as a class when expanded; others skip it.

d_call: TRBD1; clone_size: -; v_call: TRBV6-5; j_call: TRBJ1-5; cdr3_aa: CASSPDRDSQPQHF; cdr3_nt: TGTGCCAGCAGTCCCGACAGGGATAGTCAGCCCCAGCATTTT
d_call: -; clone_size: few; v_call: TRBV5-1; j_call: TRBJ2-3; cdr3_aa: CASSLGQVDTQYF; cdr3_nt: TGCGCCAGCAGCTTGGGACAGGTGGATACGCAGTATTTT
d_call: TRBD1; clone_size: -; v_call: TRBV13; j_call: TRBJ2-1; cdr3_aa: CASSDRGSGDFEQFF; cdr3_nt: TGTGCCAGCAGCGACAGGGGGTCTGGGGACTTTGAGCAGTTCTTC
d_call: TRBD2; clone_size: -; v_call: TRBV2; j_call: TRBJ2-1; cdr3_aa: CASSEGLAGGENEQFF; cdr3_nt: TGTGCCAGCAGTGAAGGGCTAGCGGGAGGGGAAAATGAGCAGTTCTTC
d_call: TRBD1; clone_size: few; v_call: TRBV5-4; j_call: TRBJ2-7; cdr3_aa: CASSLVPGGYEQYF; cdr3_nt: TGTGCCAGCAGCTTGGTCCCAGGGGGCTACGAGCAGTACTTC
d_call: TRBD2; clone_size: -; v_call: TRBV5-1; j_call: TRBJ2-1; cdr3_aa: CASSPGTSGIQFF; cdr3_nt: TGCGCCAGCAGCCCCGGGACTAGCGGGATTCAGTTCTTC
d_call: -; clone_size: -; v_call: TRBV4-1; j_call: TRBJ2-2; cdr3_aa: CASSQDRGSNTGELFF; cdr3_nt: TGCGCCAGCAGCCAAGACCGGGGATCGAACACCGGGGAGCTGTTTTTT
d_call: -; clone_size: -; v_call: TRBV7-3; j_call: TRBJ1-1; cdr3_aa: CASSLDGGTEAFF; cdr3_nt: TGTGCCAGCAGTCTAGATGGGGGGACTGAAGCTTTCTTT
d_call: -; clone_size: -; v_call: TRBV14; j_call: TRBJ2-5; cdr3_aa: CASSQVGGLGETQYF; cdr3_nt: TGTGCCAGCAGCCAAGTTGGAGGGCTGGGGGAGACCCAGTACTTC
d_call: -; clone_size: -; v_call: TRBV9; j_call: TRBJ2-2; cdr3_aa: CASSFRDINTGELFF; cdr3_nt: TGTGCCAGCAGCTTCCGGGACATCAACACCGGGGAGCTGTTTTTT
d_call: -; clone_size: -; v_call: TRBV5-4; j_call: TRBJ2-5; cdr3_aa: CASSENGGRETQYF; cdr3_nt: TGTGCCAGCAGCGAAAACGGGGGGCGGGAGACCCAGTACTTC
d_call: -; clone_size: -; v_call: TRBV28; j_call: TRBJ1-1; cdr3_aa: CASSLNRVANTEAFF; cdr3_nt: TGTGCCAGCAGTTTAAACAGGGTGGCGAACACTGAAGCTTTCTTT